Following are 24 T cell receptor beta chains from one sample sequenced in a study of identical twins. Each CDR3 protein is one row after TCRdb ran MiXCR on the 5' RACE reads. The sample has roughly 240,000 distinct CDR3 sequences, around 6.6% seen once. This same sample was also part of a study on yellow fever vaccine responses in identical twins.

The source material was memory (CD45RO+) T cells sorted from blood. Receptors originate from a young woman in good health.

This clonotype showed up many times. V and J are TRBV7-3 and TRBJ2-2, with D possibly matching TRBD2 (5 bases). Deletions cut 5 bases from V and 4 bases from J, with 11 bases between. The CDR3 covers 14 residues. In germline, CDR1 is SGHTA, CDR2 FQGTGA. This chain's CDR3 is CASSPSLATGELFF. The CDR3 DNA follows: TGTGCCAGCAGCCCATCCCTAGCCACCGGGGAGCTGTTTTTT.

This clonotype was detected ten times or more. The CDR3 spells CASRTAPQNIQYF. The CDR3 DNA reads TGTGCCAGCAGAACGGCGCCCCAAAACATTCAGTACTTC. The chain couples TRBV11-2 to TRBJ2-4; D is uncertain. This CDR3 region has 13 residues. Trimming left V 6 bases short and J 5 bases short, with 11 bases between. Per the germline V gene, CDR1 is SGHAT and CDR2 is FQNNGV. Full variable domain (outside the CDR3, taken from reference TRBV11-2 and TRBJ2-4): EAGVAQSPRYKIIEKRQSVAFWCNPISGHATLYWYQQILGQGPKLLIQFQNNGVVDDSQLPKDRFSAERLKGVDSTLKIQPAKLEDSAVYLCASRTAPQNIQYFGAGTRLSVL.

This clonotype was counted at least ten times. The V gene is TRBV12-3 or TRBV12-4, the J gene TRBJ1-2, with 8 nucleotides matching TRBD1. V gave up 6 bases and J gave up 3 bases; unmatched junction bases: 3. The CDR3 totals 13 residues. The CDR3 sequence is CASSRGQDYGYTF. CDR3 nucleotides: TGTGCCAGCAGCCGGGGACAGGACTATGGCTACACCTTC.

V gene TRBV7-3 combines with J gene TRBJ2-1; TRBD2 might be the D (6 bases). The CDR3 is 15 amino acids. The V gene's germline CDR1 is SGHTA and CDR2 FQGTGA. V lost 4 bases and J lost 5, with 15 bases in between. The CDR3 region has the DNA TGTGCCAGCAGCTCCCTACTAGCAGGCCACAATGAGCAGTTCTTC. This translates into CASSSLLAGHNEQFF.

This clonotype occurred many times. CDR3 loop: CASSQGAGGWNEQFF. For the CDR3, the DNA is TGCGCCAGCAGCCAAGGAGCGGGAGGGTGGAATGAGCAGTTCTTC. The chain has TRBV4-1 and TRBJ2-1, with 10 nucleotides matching TRBD2. Germline V gives CDR1 MGHRA, CDR2 YSYEKL. V was clipped by 1 base and J by 7 bases; unmatched bases: 4. The CDR3 spans 15 residues.

This clonotype has a handful of counts. The chain links TRBV11-2 to TRBJ2-2; 9 bases align to TRBD1. From germline, CDR1 is SGHAT and CDR2 FQNNGV. This CDR3 is built from 15 residues. The trim removed 4 bases at V and 5 bases at J, leaving 5 bases unmatched. Here the CDR3 DNA reads TGTGCCAGCAGCTCTCGACAGGGGGGGACCGGGGAGCTGTTTTTT. This codes for CASSSRQGGTGELFF.

This clonotype came up many times. This sequence joins TRBV5-1 and TRBJ2-2; TRBD1 agrees at 11 bases. The CDR3 is 15 amino acids. Germline CDR1 SGHRS, CDR2 YFSETQ. With V trimmed by 0 bases and J by 6 bases, 1 base remained unmatched. The CDR3 DNA sequence: TGCGCCAGCAGCTTGGAGGGACAGGGGGCCGGGGAGCTGTTTTTT. Protein: CASSLEGQGAGELFF.

This clonotype was counted many times. The chain carries TRBV10-3 and TRBJ1-2, with 9 bases aligning to TRBD1. The germline gives CDR1 ENHRY, CDR2 SYGVKD. The ends lost 5 bases at V and 4 bases at J; junction bases unmatched: 8. The CDR3 sequence is 15 residues long. The CDR3 sequence is CAISNPGQGTYGYTF. For the CDR3, the DNA is TGTGCCATCAGTAATCCGGGACAGGGCACCTATGGCTACACCTTC.

V usage is TRBV3-1 and J usage is TRBJ2-1, with D uncertain. Germline V gene data show CDR1 as LGHDT and CDR2 as YNNKEL (reference sequence). There are 13 residues in the CDR3. V was shortened by 3 bases and J by 6 bases, with 9 bases between the two germline ends. CDR3 loop: CASSHIAGNEQFF. Written as DNA, the CDR3 is TGTGCCAGCAGCCACATAGCAGGCAATGAGCAGTTCTTC.

The chain is built from TRBV28 and TRBJ1-1; D is ambiguous. The CDR3 length is 15 residues. V dropped 6 bases and J dropped 1 base, with 15 bases sitting between them. Germline CDR1 reads MDHEN; CDR2 reads SYDVKM. CDR3: CASSPAAGKNTEAFF. In DNA, the CDR3 is TGTGCCAGCAGCCCGGCCGCGGGAAAGAACACTGAAGCTTTCTTT.

The chain links TRBV10-3 to TRBJ2-1, with 10 nucleotides matching TRBD1. The V segment lost 5 bases and the J segment 12 bases; nucleotides outside the gene matches: 10. The germline V gene has CDR1 ENHRY and CDR2 SYGVKD. The CDR3 spans 14 residues. The CDR3 is CAISSGTGVAGQFF. As DNA, the CDR3 is TGTGCCATCAGTTCCGGGACAGGGGTGGCAGGGCAGTTCTTC.

In this sample, this clonotype turned up many times. The genes are TRBV20-1 and TRBJ2-5, with TRBD2 identical over 14 bases. The germline gives CDR1 DFQATT, CDR2 SNEGSKA (reference sequence). The CDR3 runs to 14 residues. Trimming took 6 bases from V and 5 from J; bases not matched to a gene: 5. Here the CDR3 reads CSAGLAGVLETQYF. CDR3 DNA: TGCAGTGCGGGACTAGCGGGAGTGTTGGAGACCCAGTACTTC.

This clonotype was seen only a few times. The V gene is TRBV11-2, the J gene TRBJ2-5; D perhaps matches TRBD1 (5 bases). CDR1 is SGHAT and CDR2 is FQNNGV in the germline V gene. Trimming cost V 4 bases and J 7 bases, with 10 bases left between them. This CDR3 is built from 12 residues. CDR3 region: CASSSPGMTQYF. The CDR3 DNA reads as TGTGCCAGCAGCTCACCAGGGATGACCCAGTACTTC.

J is TRBJ2-3 and V is TRBV9; D might be TRBD2 (5 bases). V lost 4 bases, J lost 10 bases, and 19 bases lay in between. The CDR3 runs to 14 residues. Germline CDR1 reads SGDLS; CDR2 reads YYNGEE. DNA of the CDR3: TGTGCCAGCAGCCCTCGGACTGAATTTCTGCCGCAGTATTTT. As protein: CASSPRTEFLPQYF. Filled out from reference TRBV9 and TRBJ2-3, the complete variable domain reads DSGVTQTPKHLITATGQRVTLRCSPRSGDLSVYWYQQSLDQGLQFLIQYYNGEERAKGNILERFSAQQFPDLHSELNLSSLELGDSALYFCASSPRTEFLPQYFGPGTRLTVL.

This clonotype appeared many times. The chain combines TRBV12-3 or TRBV12-4 with TRBJ1-5; D perhaps matches TRBD1 (5 bases). CDR3 length: 14 residues. V lost 2 bases and J lost 1, with 6 bases in between. CDR3 DNA sequence: TGTGCCAGCAGTTTAAGGGACAGCAATCAGCCCCAGCATTTT. Its protein product is CASSLRDSNQPQHF.

V usage is TRBV3-1 and J usage is TRBJ2-7; TRBD1 matches 12 bases. The V segment lost 1 base and the J segment 8 bases; nucleotides outside the gene matches: 6. Germline assignment: CDR1 LGHDT and CDR2 YNNKEL (reference sequence). The CDR3 consists of 15 residues. The CDR3 loop is CASSQVGQGANQQYF. The DNA of the CDR3 is TGTGCCAGCAGCCAAGTGGGACAGGGGGCGAATCAGCAGTACTTC.

This clonotype was counted a few times. The gene calls are TRBV5-6 and TRBJ1-1; D unclear. Germline CDR1 reads SGHDT; CDR2 reads YYEEEE. Trimming cost V 1 base and J 7 bases, with 11 bases left between them. The CDR3 sequence is 13 residues long. This CDR3 reads CASSLTKHDEAFF. The CDR3 DNA reads TGTGCCAGCAGCTTGACAAAGCACGATGAAGCTTTCTTT.

This clonotype was detected only a few times. V gene TRBV20-1 combines with J gene TRBJ2-2, with D tentatively TRBD2 (6 bases). The V and J ends lost 5 bases and 5 bases respectively, with 9 bases between them. Germline V lookup: CDR1 DFQATT, CDR2 SNEGSKA (reference sequence). This CDR3 is 12 amino acids long. CDR3 in DNA: TGCAGTGCTGCGCGGGAAACCGGGGAGCTGTTTTTT. Encoded protein: CSAARETGELFF.

This chain links TRBV5-6 with TRBJ1-6, with TRBD1 matching over 7 bases. The CDR3 is 17 residues long. CDR1 SGHDT and CDR2 YYEEEE come from the germline V gene. V dropped 4 bases and J dropped 5; count of bases not matched to a gene: 12. Here the CDR3 reads CASSGGGGSLDNSPLHF. CDR3 nucleotide sequence: TGTGCCAGCAGCGGGGGAGGGGGCAGTCTCGATAATTCACCCCTCCACTTT.

The chain employs TRBV11-2 and TRBJ2-4; D ambiguous. There are 17 residues in the CDR3. The germline gives CDR1 SGHAT, CDR2 FQNNGV. V was pared by 2 bases and J by 1 base, with 15 bases between. The CDR3 spells CASSLPPHSVAKNIQYF. The CDR3 nucleotides are TGTGCCAGCAGCTTACCCCCCCATTCGGTTGCCAAAAACATTCAGTACTTC.

This clonotype was detected many times. The chain joins TRBV20-1 to TRBJ2-3; D possibly corresponds to TRBD2 (6 bases). The germline V and J ends were trimmed by 3 bases and 4 bases, with 17 bases remaining between them. The CDR3 is 15 amino acids. CDR1 and CDR2 (germline): DFQATT, SNEGSKA (reference sequence). CDR3 sequence (DNA): TGCAGTGCTAGCTCACTAGCCCTGAGGGCAGATACGCAGTATTTT. Translation: CSASSLALRADTQYF.

The V call is TRBV3-1, the J call TRBJ2-1; 8 nucleotides align to TRBD2. V lost 10 bases, J lost 3 bases, and 5 bases stayed unmatched. CDR3 length equals 13 residues. Germline loops: CDR1 LGHDT, CDR2 YNNKEL (reference sequence). The chain's CDR3 is CATGGDLYNEQFF. The CDR3 nucleotides read TGTGCCACCGGGGGGGACCTCTACAATGAGCAGTTCTTC.

This clonotype was detected many times. The chain joins TRBV2 to TRBJ2-1; 10 positions match TRBD2. Germline-derived CDR1 and CDR2 are SNHLY and FYNNEI. After removal of 8 bases from V and 4 bases from J, the junction contained 5 bases not matched to a gene. The CDR3 loop spans 14 amino acids. CDR3 in DNA: TGTGCCAGCGGGTGGACTAGCGGTTACAATGAGCAGTTCTTC. Protein: CASGWTSGYNEQFF.

This clonotype was seen a handful of times. The CDR3 DNA is TGTGCCAGCAGGCTAGCGGGGGAAACCTACAATGAGCAGTTCTTC. Its protein product is CASRLAGETYNEQFF. The chain combines TRBV12-3 or TRBV12-4 with TRBJ2-1, with 10 bases matching TRBD2. The J segment lost 2 bases and the V segment lost 6 bases, leaving 4 bases of the junction unmatched. The CDR3 is 15 residues long.